The rows below give T cell receptor beta chains drawn from one sample of a study of early T cells in non-severe SARS-CoV-2 infection. One entry per CDR3 protein results from TCRdb running MiXCR on the 5' RACE reads. This sample yields about 55,000 distinct CDR3 sequences, of which under 8.5% are seen a single time; 5.5% to 7.5% belongs to the top ten. The source was whole blood, collected at baseline. These receptors were collected from an adult who was a healthcare worker with PCR-confirmed SARS-CoV-2 infection or an uninfected control (not recorded which). The CDR3 runs from the conserved cysteine through the conserved F or W. The D gene is left open where the match is weak. Where a row states a size, it is once, few, many or the class of an expanded clone; other rows omit it.

d_call j_call clone_size cdr3_length v_call cdr3_nt cdr3_aa
. TRBJ1-1 many 15 TRBV28 TGTGCCAGCAGTTTAAGGTACAGTATGAACACTGAAGCTTTCTTT CASSLRYSMNTEAFF
. TRBJ2-5 few 16 TRBV18 TGTGCCAGCTCACCAGATTTCTTGGACAACCAAGAGACCCAGTACTTC CASSPDFLDNQETQYF
. TRBJ2-5 many 17 TRBV6-2/TRBV6-3 TGTGCCAGCAGTTACTCGATTGGAGGGGTCCAGCAAGAGACCCAGTACTTC CASSYSIGGVQQETQYF
. TRBJ2-1 few 12 TRBV4-3 TGCGCCAGCAGCCAATTCGACCATAAGCAGTTCTTC CASSQFDHKQFF
. TRBJ1-1 . 11 TRBV7-2 TGTGCCGGCAGCTTACTCACTGAAGCTTTCTTT CAGSLLTEAFF
. TRBJ2-3 many 12 TRBV4-3 TGCGCCAGCAGCCAAGATCAAGATACGCAGTATTTT CASSQDQDTQYF
TRBD1 TRBJ1-1 many 18 TRBV4-3 TGCGCCAGCAGCCAACACTCCTATTGGACAGGGGGTAACACTGAAGCTTTCTTT CASSQHSYWTGGNTEAFF
. TRBJ1-5 . 15 TRBV19 TGTGCCAGTAGTCCGGGGGGCTATAGCAATCAGCCCCAGCATTTT CASSPGGYSNQPQHF
TRBD2 TRBJ2-7 few 18 TRBV5-1 TGCGCCAGCAGCTTGTTAGGGGCCTTAGGGAGGGCAGACGACGAGCAGTACTTC CASSLLGALGRADDEQYF
TRBD1 TRBJ1-5 many 16 TRBV27 TGTGCCAGCAGTTTATCCCCCGGGACAGGAACAAAAATGCAGCATTTT CASSLSPGTGTKMQHF
. TRBJ2-2 . 18 TRBV27 TGTGCCAGCAGTTTCAAGCGGAGAGGGAGGCTGTTTTCCGGGGAGCTGTTTTTT CASSFKRRGRLFSGELFF
TRBD2 TRBJ2-1 many 17 TRBV5-4 TGTGCCAGCAGACTCCCGACTAGCGGGGTTACTGGGAATGAGCAGTTCTTC CASRLPTSGVTGNEQFF
. TRBJ2-7 few 15 TRBV29-1 TGCAGCGTTGAAGATCTACGGGGGTCTAACTACGAGCAGTACTTC CSVEDLRGSNYEQYF
. TRBJ2-3 many 17 TRBV7-2 TGTGCCAGCAGCCGGAGAGGGCAGGCGGGTGACACAGATACGCAGTATTTT CASSRRGQAGDTDTQYF
TRBD1 TRBJ2-7 . 13 TRBV28 TGTGCCAGCAGTTGGACAGGTTCATACGAGCAGTACTTC CASSWTGSYEQYF
. TRBJ2-3 few 15 TRBV30 TGTGCCTGGATTTCTTTGGGGGGAGGCACAGATACGCAGTATTTT CAWISLGGGTDTQYF
. TRBJ1-1 many 17 TRBV4-2 TGTGCCAGCAGCCAAGAAGGGGTAGCGGGGCTCGGCACTGAAGCTTTCTTT CASSQEGVAGLGTEAFF
. TRBJ1-5 . 15 TRBV23-1 TGCGCCAGCAGTCAACCCAACAGTAGCAATCAGCCCCAGCATTTT CASSQPNSSNQPQHF
. TRBJ1-3 many 14 TRBV4-3 TGCGCCAGCAGCCATACAGGGTCTGGAAACACCATATATTTT CASSHTGSGNTIYF